This TCR beta chain was obtained from a study of T-cell memory formation after mild COVID-19. The CDR3 has 13 residues. V was trimmed by 9 bases and J by 2 bases, leaving 13 bases between them. From germline, CDR1 is MGHRA and CDR2 YSYEKL. Constant-segment primers served in 5'RACE that generated TCR alpha and TCR beta cDNA libraries bearing sample barcodes and UMIs. Each CDR3 protein is one row after TCRdb ran MiXCR on the 5' RACE reads. The sample shows about 200,000 distinct CDR3 sequences, around 17% of them seen only once. Worth noting for this clonotype: Antigen: not known.

Study-level results: Some clones that responded were present in memory (sampled pre-infection), which suggests cross-reactive memory joined. Confirmation was lacking for SARS-CoV-2 specificity of second-wave clones that peaked on day 37.

The receptor was isolated from an adult woman who had mild COVID-19 (a few samples of this study predate the infection). Cell type and time point are not known. The rearrangement uses TRBV4-1 and TRBJ1-1; possible D gene TRBD1, 5 bases. The sample comprised PBMCs or a T cell subset sorted from them (not recorded which). CDR3 region: CASRERGNTEAFF. The CDR3 DNA reads TGCGCCAGTCGAGAGAGGGGCAACACTGAAGCTTTCTTT.